The 28 T cell receptor beta chains presented below share a single source sample, sequenced in a study of T cells in Graves' hyperthyroidism and ophthalmopathy. Amplification yielded TCR beta CDR3 regions, with RNA transcripts as the source. The study used the HTBI primer set for a first-round RT-PCR of the TCR CDR3. TCRdb itself ran the multiplex PCR reads through MiXCR, one entry per CDR3 protein. Among roughly 300,000 distinct CDR3 sequences, 25% to 30% were seen once, and the ten largest hold approximately 25%. Sequences were obtained from blood. The source is a man aged 40-49 years with Graves' hyperthyroidism that later progressed to Graves' ophthalmopathy.

There are many counts of this clonotype. V usage is TRBV12-3 or TRBV12-4 and J usage is TRBJ1-2; D gene ambiguous. With 5 bases removed from V and 7 bases from J, the gap between germline ends came to 8 bases. The CDR3 runs to 11 residues. The CDR3 DNA reads as TGTGCCAGCAGTACGTGGAGTGGCTACACCTTC. This sequence encodes CASSTWSGYTF.

This clonotype was counted at least ten times. The CDR3 region has the DNA TGTGCCAGCAGCTTAGTCCCGGGGAACACTGAAGCTTTCTTT. Its protein is CASSLVPGNTEAFF. This chain links TRBV7-6 with TRBJ1-1; D is ambiguous. V was cut by 1 base and J by 1 base, with 7 bases left in between. CDR3 size: 14 residues. CDR1 and CDR2 from the germline V gene are SGHVS and FNYEAQ.

This clonotype was seen repeatedly, ten times or more. This sequence joins TRBV20-1 and TRBJ1-5; no reliable D call. The CDR3 length is 13 residues. Germline V gene lookup returns CDR1 DFQATT and CDR2 SNEGSKA (reference sequence). The germline V and J ends were trimmed by 5 bases and 6 bases, with 14 bases remaining between them. CDR3 DNA sequence: TGCAGTGCTCAAACAGATTGGGGTCAGCCCCAGCATTTT. Translating gives CSAQTDWGQPQHF.

This clonotype was recorded at least ten times. V gene TRBV27 combines with J gene TRBJ2-7; TRBD2 might be the D (6 bases). The V and J ends lost 8 bases and 4 bases respectively, with 15 bases between them. Germline loops: CDR1 MNHEY, CDR2 SMNVEV (reference sequence). This CDR3 contains 13 residues. CDR3 in amino acids: CASGESGGYEQYF. The CDR3 bases are TGTGCCAGCGGTGAGTCCGGGGGATACGAGCAGTACTTC.

This clonotype came up many times. CDR3 residues: CASSYRGTTGELFF. The CDR3 DNA is TGTGCCAGCAGTTACCGTGGGACAACCGGGGAGCTGTTTTTT. The chain joins TRBV6-5 to TRBJ2-2; tentatively, D is TRBD1 (6 bases). Trimming took off 2 bases at V and 5 bases at J, with 9 bases between the two ends. The CDR3 totals 14 residues. Germline loops: CDR1 MNHEY, CDR2 SVGAGI.

The rearrangement links TRBV27 to TRBJ2-7; a weak D match, TRBD2 (6 bases). Trimming shortened V by 5 bases and J by 12 bases, and 23 bases separated the two germline ends. This CDR3 contains 14 residues. Per the germline V gene, CDR1 is MNHEY and CDR2 is SMNVEV (reference sequence). The CDR3 region has the DNA TGTGCCAGCAGTAGGGACTTCGGGTCGGCGACGTGGTACTTC. This encodes CASSRDFGSATWYF.

This clonotype was found many times. The chain joins TRBV19 to TRBJ1-1; D gene uncertain. The germline V gene encodes CDR1 LNHDA and CDR2 SQIVND (reference sequence). V lost 3 bases and J lost 5, with 7 bases in between. The length of the CDR3 is 12 residues. CDR3 amino acids: CASSILGTEAFF. As DNA, the CDR3 is TGTGCCAGTAGTATCTTGGGTACTGAAGCTTTCTTT.

This clonotype was found many times. The chain joins TRBV11-1 to TRBJ1-1; maybe TRBD1 (5 bases). The ends were cut back, 6 bases at V and 2 bases at J, with 13 bases in the middle. Germline lookup yields CDR1 SGHAT and CDR2 FQDESV (reference sequence). The CDR3 has 14 residues. CDR3 protein: CASRRGGSNTEAFF. The CDR3 region has the DNA TGTGCCAGCAGACGGGGGGGGAGTAACACTGAAGCTTTCTTT.

Ten or more counts support this clonotype. The chain carries TRBV6-5 and TRBJ2-5, with 8 bases lining up with TRBD1. Trimming removed 6 bases from V and 1 base from J; junction bases left unmatched: 4. Germline CDR1 and CDR2: MNHEY and SVGAGI. The CDR3 runs to 14 residues. CDR3 DNA: TGTGCCAGCAGAACCGGGACAGGCCAAGAGACCCAGTACTTC. This codes for CASRTGTGQETQYF.

This clonotype was recorded at least ten times. This chain uses TRBV11-2 with TRBJ2-2; D unclear. Trimming cost V 3 bases and J 4 bases, with 12 bases left between them. Per germline, CDR1 SGHAT and CDR2 FQNNGV. The CDR3 consists of 15 residues. CDR3 region: CASSFIGTVTGELFF. DNA of the CDR3: TGTGCCAGCAGCTTTATTGGTACCGTCACCGGGGAGCTGTTTTTT.

This clonotype has ten or more counts. The rearrangement links TRBV15 to TRBJ1-5; no clear D. The CDR3 covers 15 residues. Germline V lookup: CDR1 LNHNV, CDR2 YYDKDF (reference sequence). The ends were cut back, 4 bases at V and 5 bases at J, with 15 bases in the middle. The CDR3 sequence is CATSTRQATDQPQHF. The CDR3 bases are TGTGCCACCAGCACACGGCAAGCCACAGATCAGCCCCAGCATTTT.

This clonotype was recorded at least ten times. CDR3 nucleotide sequence: TGTGCCAGCAGCTTAGATCTTCCCACCCCCCTCCACTTT. Translated, it gives CASSLDLPTPLHF. The chain joins TRBV7-9 to TRBJ1-6, with unresolved D. CDR1 is SEHNR, CDR2 FQNEAQ, per germline (reference sequence). The V end was cut by 1 base, the J end by 13 bases, with 11 bases between. The CDR3 sequence is 13 residues long.

This clonotype occurred a few times. V is TRBV10-2 and J is TRBJ2-7; either TRBD1 or TRBD2 may supply D (5 bases each). The ends were cut back, 7 bases at V and 2 bases at J, with 12 bases in the middle. CDR3 length: 13 amino acids. CDR1 is WSHSY, CDR2 SAAADI, per germline. CDR3 in amino acids: CASNLGPTYEQYF. The DNA for the CDR3 is TGCGCCAGCAATCTGGGACCTACCTACGAGCAGTACTTC.

The chain carries TRBV10-3 and TRBJ2-7; D unclear. The CDR3 is 13 amino acids. Trimming stripped 4 bases from V and 1 base from J, with 8 bases between. The germline V gene encodes CDR1 ENHRY and CDR2 SYGVKD. CDR3 residues: CAISGMDSYEQYF. CDR3 sequence (DNA): TGTGCCATCAGTGGGATGGATTCCTACGAGCAGTACTTC.

V usage is TRBV10-3 and J usage is TRBJ1-1, with D hard to call. The ends were cut back, 0 bases at V and 1 base at J, with 6 bases in the middle. CDR1 and CDR2 from the germline V gene are ENHRY and SYGVKD. The CDR3 totals 14 residues. In DNA, the CDR3 is TGTGCCATCAGTGAGTCAAGACAGAACACTGAAGCTTTCTTT. It yields the protein CAISESRQNTEAFF.

In this sample, this clonotype turned up many times. V is TRBV7-3 and J is TRBJ2-2, with TRBD1 matching over 8 bases. V shed 3 bases, J shed 3 bases, and the junction held 3 bases outside the gene matches. The CDR3 is 15 residues long. Looked up from germline, CDR1 is SGHTA and CDR2 is FQGTGA. DNA for the CDR3: TGTGCCAGCAGCTTCGGGACAGGACACACCGGGGAGCTGTTTTTT. It codes for CASSFGTGHTGELFF. Complete variable domain (other parts from reference TRBV7-3 and TRBJ2-2): GAGVSQTPSNKVTEKGKYVELRCDPISGHTALYWYRQSLGQGPEFLIYFQGTGAADDSGLPNDRFFAVRPEGSVSTLKIQRTERGDSAVYLCASSFGTGHTGELFFGEGSRLTVL.

The table lists this clonotype with many counts. The V gene is TRBV5-1, the J gene TRBJ2-7; D is unclear. The germline V gene has CDR1 SGHRS and CDR2 YFSETQ. The length of the CDR3 is 13 residues. V was cut by 1 base and J by 2 bases, with 7 bases left in between. The CDR3 reads CASSLRRTYEQYF. The DNA of the CDR3 is TGCGCCAGCAGCTTGCGGCGGACCTACGAGCAGTACTTC.

The chain is built from TRBV7-3 and TRBJ2-2; TRBD2 matches at 7 bases. The junction had 11 bases not matched to a gene; V was cut back by 5 bases and J by 5 bases. CDR3 length equals 16 residues. Germline CDR1 and CDR2: SGHTA and FQGTGA. The CDR3 loop reads CASSPRGGDLTGELFF. CDR3 in DNA: TGTGCCAGCAGCCCGAGGGGAGGGGATCTAACCGGGGAGCTGTTTTTT.

This clonotype was found many times. The chain uses TRBV6-2 or TRBV6-3 and TRBJ1-2, with a tentative D call TRBD1 (5 bases). Between the trimmed V and J ends, which lost 4 bases and 3 bases, there was a span of 15 bases. Germline assignment: CDR1 MNHEY and CDR2 SVGEGT. The CDR3 covers 15 residues. The CDR3 sequence: CASSSRGRADYGYTF. CDR3 DNA: TGTGCCAGCAGTTCCCGGGGCAGGGCTGACTATGGCTACACCTTC.

V usage is TRBV6-2 or TRBV6-3 and J usage is TRBJ2-5; TRBD2 matches 7 bases. The junction had 7 bases not matched to a gene; V was cut back by 5 bases and J by 4 bases. The CDR3 extends over 14 amino acids. CDR1 is MNHEY and CDR2 is SVGEGT in the germline V gene. The DNA of the CDR3 is TGTGCCAGCAGTAAAACCAGCGGGGTAGAGACCCAGTACTTC. Amino acids: CASSKTSGVETQYF.

In its sample, this clonotype was seen many times. This sequence joins TRBV11-1 and TRBJ1-1; D perhaps matches TRBD1 (6 bases). Per germline, CDR1 SGHAT and CDR2 FQDESV (reference sequence). The CDR3 spans 15 residues. V lost 5 bases, J lost 4 bases, and 17 bases lay in between. The CDR3 region is CASSRYQGMGTEAFF. DNA of the CDR3: TGTGCCAGCAGCCGTTATCAGGGGATGGGCACTGAAGCTTTCTTT.

The chain joins TRBV6-1 to TRBJ2-7; 8 nucleotides align to TRBD2. CDR3 length: 14 amino acids. The J segment lost 3 bases and the V segment lost 5 bases, leaving 6 bases of the junction unmatched. Germline loops: CDR1 MNHNS, CDR2 SASEGT. Here the CDR3 DNA reads TGTGCCAGCAGTAGCCAGCGGGAGCTCTACGAGCAGTACTTC. Translating gives CASSSQRELYEQYF.

This clonotype was recorded only once. The chain combines TRBV28 with TRBJ2-5; tentative D call: TRBD1 (5 bases). The CDR3 contains 16 residues. V lost 8 bases and J 0 bases, leaving 19 bases between the germline ends. Germline values: CDR1 MDHEN, CDR2 SYDVKM. The CDR3 here is CASARSARVNQETQYF. The CDR3 nucleotides are TGTGCCAGCGCTCGGTCGGCCAGGGTCAACCAAGAGACCCAGTACTTC.

This clonotype appeared many times. J is TRBJ2-7 and V is TRBV5-1, with TRBD2 identical over 11 bases. CDR3 length: 18 amino acids. J lost 3 bases, V lost 4 bases, and 15 bases had no gene match. From germline, CDR1 is SGHRS and CDR2 YFSETQ. The CDR3 is CASSGGLLAGGGNYEQYF. DNA of the CDR3: TGCGCCAGCAGCGGGGGGCTCCTAGCGGGAGGAGGGAACTACGAGCAGTACTTC.

Many counts were recorded for this clonotype. The chain joins TRBV19 to TRBJ1-2; 7 bases agree with TRBD1. This CDR3 region has 15 residues. In germline, CDR1 is LNHDA, CDR2 SQIVND (reference sequence). V was clipped by 6 bases and J by 0 bases; unmatched bases: 7. The CDR3 protein is CASREPGQTNYGYTF. CDR3 sequence (DNA): TGTGCCAGTAGAGAACCGGGACAGACTAACTATGGCTACACCTTC.

The rearrangement uses TRBV6-2 or TRBV6-3 and TRBJ2-7, with D possibly being TRBD1 or TRBD2 (5 bases each). This CDR3 spans 11 amino acids. Germline CDR1 MNHEY, CDR2 SVGEGT. Trimming pared 8 bases from V and 7 bases from J, leaving 12 bases between. The CDR3 bases are TGTGCCAGCGGGGGAGCGAGGGAGCAGTACTTC. Translation: CASGGAREQYF.

This clonotype was found many times. The genes are TRBV20-1 and TRBJ1-2; 9 bases match TRBD1. The V gene end was trimmed by 6 bases and the J gene end by 2 bases; junction bases not matched to a gene: 13. This CDR3 region has 16 residues. Germline CDR1 DFQATT, CDR2 SNEGSKA (reference sequence). DNA of the CDR3: TGCAGTGCGGATCCGGGACAGGGATTGGGGAACTATGGCTACACCTTC. It yields the protein CSADPGQGLGNYGYTF.

V gene TRBV20-1 combines with J gene TRBJ2-7, with 9 bases identical to TRBD2. V shed 4 bases, J shed 2 bases, and the junction held 6 bases outside the gene matches. Germline values: CDR1 DFQATT, CDR2 SNEGSKA (reference sequence). The CDR3 consists of 14 residues. CDR3 nucleotide sequence: TGCAGTGCTACCCCGCTAGCGGGACCCTACGAGCAGTACTTC. This encodes CSATPLAGPYEQYF.